This T cell receptor (beta chain) emerged from a study of Graves' ophthalmopathy and Graves' hyperthyroidism. Deletions cut 0 bases from V and 5 bases from J, with 10 bases between. CDR3 length: 14 amino acids. Germline V gives CDR1 MGHDK, CDR2 SYGVNS. RNA transcripts provided the template for amplifying TCR beta CDR3 regions. HTBI primers served in a first-round RT-PCR, which a second-round multiplex PCR followed. TCRdb passed the multiplex PCR reads through MiXCR, listing each CDR3 protein once. Among 650,000 to 900,000 distinct CDR3 sequences listed, roughly 40% were seen once. The V and J genes are TRBV25-1 and TRBJ1-1, with a weak D call TRBD1 (6 bases). The source of this sequence is an adult man with Graves' ophthalmopathy. Material for sequencing was peripheral blood. The chain's CDR3 is CASSEYQGNTEAFF. The CDR3 region has the DNA TGTGCCAGCAGTGAATATCAGGGGAATACTGAAGCTTTCTTT.